This T cell receptor beta chain came from a study of multiple sclerosis patients with progressive multifocal leukoencephalopathy. Findings and limits, study-wide: PML-onset expanded TRB clones were detectable before and during natalizumab therapy.

The time point here: about 13 months of natalizumab therapy. The CDR3 runs 13 residues. V was pared by 1 base and J by 4 bases, with 7 bases between. Germline CDR1 SGHVS, CDR2 FQNEAQ. A word on this clone: Antigen unknown.

This was a survey-level run. Each PCR contained spiked synthetic TR CDR3 controls spanning every V-J pairing. Sequenced by immunoSEQ multiplex PCR; TCRdb stores in-frame clones only, minus some. The sample shows 26,000 or so clones, about 91% of them seen only once. The source is a man aged 30 to 39 with multiple sclerosis. The rearrangement links TRBV7-8 to TRBJ2-5, with no clear D. The sequenced sample was PBMCs, obtained from a patient treated with natalizumab. This CDR3 is CASSLGVRETQYF. In DNA, the CDR3 is TGTGCCAGCAGCTTAGGAGTTCGAGAGACCCAGTACTTC. The whole variable domain, filled in from reference TRBV7-8 and TRBJ2-5, reads GAGVSQSPRYKVAKRGQDVALRCDPISGHVSLFWYQQALGQGPEFLTYFQNEAQLDKSGLPSDRFFAERPEGSVSTLKIQRTQQEDSAVYLCASSLGVRETQYFGPGTRLLVL.